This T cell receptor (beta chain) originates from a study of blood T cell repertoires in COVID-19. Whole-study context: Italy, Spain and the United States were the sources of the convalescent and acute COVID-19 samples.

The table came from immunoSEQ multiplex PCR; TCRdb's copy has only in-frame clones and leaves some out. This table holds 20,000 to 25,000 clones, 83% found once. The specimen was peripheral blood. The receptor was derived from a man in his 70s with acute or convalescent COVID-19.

The CDR3: CASSLRAGSNTEAFF. The DNA of the CDR3 is TGTGCCAGCAGCTTGCGTGCAGGGTCGAACACTGAAGCTTTCTTT. The chain employs TRBV11-2 and TRBJ1-1; a weak D match, TRBD1 (5 bases). This CDR3 has 15 amino acids. Germline V gene lookup returns CDR1 SGHAT and CDR2 FQNNGV. The V and J ends lost 3 bases and 1 base respectively, with 12 bases between them.